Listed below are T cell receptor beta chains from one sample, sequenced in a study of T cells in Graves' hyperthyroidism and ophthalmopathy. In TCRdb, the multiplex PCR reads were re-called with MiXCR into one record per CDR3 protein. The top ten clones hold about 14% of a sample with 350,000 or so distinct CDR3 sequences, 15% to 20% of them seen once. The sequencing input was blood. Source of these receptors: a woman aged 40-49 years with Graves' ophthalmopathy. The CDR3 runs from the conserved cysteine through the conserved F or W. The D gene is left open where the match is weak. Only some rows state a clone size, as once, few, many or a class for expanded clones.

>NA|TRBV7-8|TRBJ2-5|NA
TGTGCCAGCAGCTTAGCGGGGGTGTCTGAGGGAGAGACCCAGTACTTC
CASSLAGVSEGETQYF
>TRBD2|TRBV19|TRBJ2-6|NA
TGTGCCAGTAGTGAGGGAGCGGGAGTGAACTCTGGGGCCAACGTCCTGACTTTC
CASSEGAGVNSGANVLTF
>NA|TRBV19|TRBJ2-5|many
TGTGCCAGTAGTATAGTGGCCACTATGGAGACCCAGTACTTC
CASSIVATMETQYF
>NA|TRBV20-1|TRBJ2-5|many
TGCAGTGCTAGAGGCTTTGGTGGGGGGGAGACCCAGTACTTC
CSARGFGGGETQYF
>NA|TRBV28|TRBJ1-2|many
TGTGCCAGCAGTTTAGCGAGTCCTGGCTACACCTTC
CASSLASPGYTF
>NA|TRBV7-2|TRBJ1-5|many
TGTGCCAGCAGCTTGGGAGGGCCCGGAGGTCAGCCCCAGCATTTT
CASSLGGPGGQPQHF
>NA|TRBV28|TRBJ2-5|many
TGTGCCAGCAGTTCCCCCGGTTCCCAAGAGACCCAGTACTTC
CASSSPGSQETQYF
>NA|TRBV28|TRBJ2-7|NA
TGTGCCAGCACCTCCTTTAACTGGCCGTTCGGGTCCTACGAGCAGTACTTC
CASTSFNWPFGSYEQYF
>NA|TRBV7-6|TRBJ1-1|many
TGTGCCAGCAGCCCGATTCGGAACAGGAGGGGTCCCACTGAAGCTTTCTTT
CASSPIRNRRGPTEAFF
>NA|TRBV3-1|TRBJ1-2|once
TGTGCCAGCAGCCAAGATTATGAAGCAGGGTTTCGAAATTATGGCTACACCTTC
CASSQDYEAGFRNYGYTF
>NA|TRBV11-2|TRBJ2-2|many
TGTGCCAGCAGCTTAGGGGCCAGACCGAACACCGGGGAGCTGTTTTTT
CASSLGARPNTGELFF